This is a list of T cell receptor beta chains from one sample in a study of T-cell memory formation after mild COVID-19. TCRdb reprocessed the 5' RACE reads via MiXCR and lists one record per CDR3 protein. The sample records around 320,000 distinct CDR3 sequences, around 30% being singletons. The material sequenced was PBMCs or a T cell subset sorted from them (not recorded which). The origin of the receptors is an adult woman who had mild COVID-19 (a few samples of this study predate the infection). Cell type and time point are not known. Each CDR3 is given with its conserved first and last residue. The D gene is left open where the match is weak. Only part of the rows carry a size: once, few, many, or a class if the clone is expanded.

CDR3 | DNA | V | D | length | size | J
CATKPSGTDTQYF | TGTGCCACCAAGCCTAGCGGCACAGATACGCAGTATTTT | TRBV15 | - | 13 | few | TRBJ2-3
CASSQGIQETQYF | TGTGCCAGCAGCCAGGGAATTCAAGAGACCCAGTACTTC | TRBV7-3 | - | 13 | - | TRBJ2-5
CASSTRTERYYNEQFF | TGTGCCAGCAGCACCCGGACAGAGAGATACTACAATGAGCAGTTCTTC | TRBV7-8 | - | 16 | many | TRBJ2-1
CASSSYSGSGYNEQFF | TGTGCCAGCAGCTCCTATAGCGGGAGTGGCTACAATGAGCAGTTCTTC | TRBV7-2 | TRBD2 | 16 | - | TRBJ2-1
CASLDTGQETQYF | TGTGCCAGCCTCGATACCGGTCAAGAGACCCAGTACTTC | TRBV2 | - | 13 | - | TRBJ2-5
CASNKWGESGELFF | TGTGCCAGCAACAAATGGGGGGAATCCGGGGAGCTGTTTTTT | TRBV7-2 | - | 14 | many | TRBJ2-2
CASSQERAGGRAIRNTGELFF | TGCGCCAGCAGCCAAGAACGAGCGGGAGGTAGGGCCATAAGGAACACCGGGGAGCTGTTTTTT | TRBV4-1 | TRBD2 | 21 | few | TRBJ2-2
CASSLGRGNIQYF | TGTGCCAGCAGCCTAGGGCGGGGGAACATTCAGTACTTC | TRBV13 | TRBD2 | 13 | few | TRBJ2-4
CASSYHQAQPQHF | TGTGCCAGCAGTTACCATCAAGCTCAGCCCCAGCATTTT | TRBV12-3/TRBV12-4 | - | 13 | few | TRBJ1-5
CATSDFFIGNTGELFF | TGTGCCACCAGTGATTTTTTTATAGGCAACACCGGGGAGCTGTTTTTT | TRBV24-1 | - | 16 | - | TRBJ2-2
CASSLHMSGSGGNEQFF | TGTGCCAGCAGTTTACATATGAGCGGGAGTGGTGGTAATGAGCAGTTCTTC | TRBV28 | TRBD2 | 17 | - | TRBJ2-1
CASSKGTSGHSSYEQYF | TGTGCCAGCAGCAAGGGGACTAGCGGGCACAGCTCCTACGAGCAGTACTTC | TRBV5-6 | TRBD2 | 17 | - | TRBJ2-7
CSVEDSGENQETQYF | TGCAGCGTTGAAGATTCGGGGGAGAACCAAGAGACCCAGTACTTC | TRBV29-1 | - | 15 | - | TRBJ2-5
CATSAGGTYEQYF | TGTGCCACCAGTGCGGGAGGGACGTACGAGCAGTACTTC | TRBV24-1 | TRBD2 | 13 | - | TRBJ2-7
CASSLGASGRSYEQYF | TGTGCCAGCAGCTTAGGGGCTAGCGGGCGCTCCTACGAGCAGTACTTC | TRBV7-9 | TRBD2 | 16 | - | TRBJ2-7
CASSLDASGGEQFF | TGTGCCAGCAGCTTAGACGCTAGCGGGGGGGAGCAGTTCTTC | TRBV7-3 | TRBD2 | 14 | - | TRBJ2-1
CASSPQTSGYEQYF | TGTGCCAGCAGCCCGCAGACTAGCGGGTACGAGCAGTACTTC | TRBV3-1 | TRBD2 | 14 | - | TRBJ2-7
CASSFREGNEQFF | TGTGCCAGCTCATTCCGGGAGGGTAATGAGCAGTTCTTC | TRBV18 | TRBD2 | 13 | - | TRBJ2-1
CASSYGRVPDTQYF | TGTGCCAGCAGTTACGGGAGGGTCCCCGATACGCAGTATTTT | TRBV6-5 | TRBD2 | 14 | - | TRBJ2-3
CSASKPTDTQYF | TGCAGTGCCTCCAAGCCCACGGATACGCAGTATTTT | TRBV20-1 | - | 12 | - | TRBJ2-3
CASSFIVSEAFF | TGTGCCAGCAGTTTCATAGTCTCTGAAGCTTTCTTT | TRBV12-3/TRBV12-4 | - | 12 | - | TRBJ1-1
CASRDRSYNEQFF | TGTGCCAGCCGGGACAGATCCTACAATGAGCAGTTCTTC | TRBV2 | TRBD1 | 13 | - | TRBJ2-1
CASSFGARGYGYTF | TGTGCCAGCAGTTTCGGGGCTCGAGGCTATGGCTACACCTTC | TRBV12-3/TRBV12-4 | - | 14 | few | TRBJ1-2
CASSVGGRAYNEQFF | TGTGCCAGCAGCGTAGGCGGGAGGGCTTACAATGAGCAGTTCTTC | TRBV9 | TRBD2 | 15 | - | TRBJ2-1
CATLGGLGELFF | TGTGCCACTCTGGGGGGGTTAGGGGAGCTGTTTTTT | TRBV12-3/TRBV12-4 | TRBD2 | 12 | - | TRBJ2-2
CASSSSRGADTEAFF | TGTGCCAGCTCAAGTTCCCGGGGGGCAGACACTGAAGCTTTCTTT | TRBV25-1 | - | 15 | - | TRBJ1-1
CASSFGTSVLISQFF | TGTGCCAGCAGCTTCGGGACTAGCGTCTTGATCTCCCAGTTCTTC | TRBV7-8 | TRBD2 | 15 | - | TRBJ2-1
CASRARSYGYTF | TGTGCCAGCAGGGCCAGATCATATGGCTACACCTTC | TRBV2 | - | 12 | - | TRBJ1-2
CASSQRTRGGEQFF | TGTGCCAGCAGCCAAAGGACTAGAGGCGGTGAGCAGTTCTTC | TRBV3-1 | TRBD2 | 14 | - | TRBJ2-1
CATSRVKGNTIYF | TGTGCCACCAGCAGAGTTAAGGGAAACACCATATATTTT | TRBV15 | - | 13 | - | TRBJ1-3
CASSQDQYGGAVDTQYF | TGTGCCAGCAGCCAAGATCAATACGGGGGGGCCGTGGATACGCAGTATTTT | TRBV4-2 | TRBD2 | 17 | - | TRBJ2-3
CASRSRQGNRYSPLHF | TGTGCCAGCAGATCAAGACAGGGTAATCGGTATTCACCCCTCCACTTT | TRBV27 | TRBD1 | 16 | few | TRBJ1-6
CASSQDLRRENSPLHF | TGTGCCAGCAGCCAAGATTTAAGACGGGAAAATTCACCCCTCCACTTT | TRBV4-2 | - | 16 | - | TRBJ1-6
CASSDSSVDEQFF | TGTGCCAGCAGTGACTCAAGCGTGGATGAGCAGTTCTTC | TRBV6-4 | - | 13 | once | TRBJ2-1
CASRDTHLPEYF | TGTGCCAGCAGGGATACGCACCTCCCGGAGTATTTT | TRBV6-5 | - | 12 | few | TRBJ2-3
CASTKDRANTIYF | TGTGCCAGCACCAAAGACAGAGCCAACACCATATATTTT | TRBV6-4 | - | 13 | few | TRBJ1-3
CASSISNNEKLFF | TGTGCCAGCAGCATCAGCAATAATGAAAAACTGTTTTTT | TRBV7-2 | - | 13 | - | TRBJ1-4
CSVVGGAGTEAFF | TGCAGCGTTGTCGGGGGCGCGGGCACTGAAGCTTTCTTT | TRBV29-1 | - | 13 | - | TRBJ1-1
CASTQSGGTGEQFF | TGTGCCAGCACCCAGTCGGGGGGGACGGGTGAGCAGTTCTTC | TRBV6-2/TRBV6-3 | TRBD2 | 14 | - | TRBJ2-1
CASSPLGGEETQYF | TGTGCCAGCAGCCCTCTCGGGGGAGAAGAGACCCAGTACTTC | TRBV3-1 | - | 14 | once | TRBJ2-5
CAGSYGGNSGEQYF | TGTGCCGGGAGTTATGGGGGCAATTCGGGCGAGCAGTACTTC | TRBV30 | - | 14 | few | TRBJ2-7
CASSLAELLVGNTEAFF | TGTGCCAGCAGCTTGGCGGAACTACTCGTTGGGAACACTGAAGCTTTCTTT | TRBV5-5 | - | 17 | few | TRBJ1-1
CSVVWVPDGYTF | TGCAGCGTAGTATGGGTCCCAGATGGCTACACCTTC | TRBV29-1 | - | 12 | - | TRBJ1-2
CSAPGLAGGDVGTQYF | TGCAGTGCCCCCGGACTAGCGGGAGGAGACGTTGGGACCCAGTACTTC | TRBV20-1 | TRBD2 | 16 | few | TRBJ2-5
CATSDPGRKNIQYF | TGTGCCACCAGTGATCCGGGACGGAAAAACATTCAGTACTTC | TRBV24-1 | - | 14 | - | TRBJ2-4
CSARVTGAFDYGYTF | TGCAGTGCTAGAGTGACAGGGGCGTTCGACTATGGCTACACCTTC | TRBV20-1 | TRBD1 | 15 | - | TRBJ1-2
CASKGIQETQYF | TGTGCCAGCAAGGGGATCCAAGAGACCCAGTACTTC | TRBV6-1 | - | 12 | - | TRBJ2-5
CSVGQGYNEQFF | TGCAGCGTTGGACAGGGTTACAATGAGCAGTTCTTC | TRBV29-1 | TRBD1 | 12 | few | TRBJ2-1
CAISERQGSTGELFF | TGTGCCATCAGCGAAAGACAGGGATCCACCGGGGAGCTGTTTTTT | TRBV10-3 | TRBD1 | 15 | - | TRBJ2-2
CASSFSPEQETQYF | TGTGCCAGCAGCTTCTCCCCGGAGCAAGAGACCCAGTACTTC | TRBV9 | - | 14 | - | TRBJ2-5
CASSLNQGLSGNTIYF | TGTGCCAGCAGCTTGAATCAGGGGTTATCCGGAAACACCATATATTTT | TRBV5-5 | - | 16 | many | TRBJ1-3
CSVGTGGRNQPQHF | TGCAGCGTTGGGACAGGGGGCCGTAATCAGCCCCAGCATTTT | TRBV29-1 | TRBD1 | 14 | - | TRBJ1-5